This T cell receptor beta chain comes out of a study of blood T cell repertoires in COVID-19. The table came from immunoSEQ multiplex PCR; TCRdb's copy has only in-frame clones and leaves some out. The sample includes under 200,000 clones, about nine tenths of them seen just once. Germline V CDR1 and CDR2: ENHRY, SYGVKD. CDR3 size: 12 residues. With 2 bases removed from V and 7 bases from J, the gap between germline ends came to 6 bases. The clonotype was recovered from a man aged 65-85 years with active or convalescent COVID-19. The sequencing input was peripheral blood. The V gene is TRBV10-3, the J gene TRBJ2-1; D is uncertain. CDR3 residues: CAISEGVNEQFF. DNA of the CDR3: TGTGCCATCAGTGAGGGAGTAAATGAGCAGTTCTTC.